Sequencing of this TCR beta chain was carried out in a study of shared clonotypes between healthy human individuals. Several immunoSEQ 96-well plates shared each subset's DNA, each plate a replicate. Sequencing of unsorted PBMC DNA was carried out using ten immunoSEQ deep assay plates. Only in-frame clones appear in the TCRdb table, and some are missing; sequencing was by immunoSEQ multiplex PCR. The repertoire includes some 530,000 clones, about 78% of them detected once, and approximately 12% sits in the top ten. The CDR3 totals 17 residues. The V segment lost 1 base and the J segment 3 bases; nucleotides outside the gene matches: 6. The germline gives CDR1 MGHRA, CDR2 YSYEKL.

Sequences were obtained from PBMCs. The J gene is TRBJ2-7, the V gene TRBV4-1, with 13 bases matching TRBD2. The TCR originated in a woman in her forties in good health. Some clones in this sample may be carry-over from other donors' samples. The chain's CDR3 is CASSQVGLAGVSYEQYF. In nucleotides, the CDR3 is TGCGCCAGCAGCCAAGTTGGACTAGCGGGAGTAAGCTACGAGCAGTACTTC.